This passage covers 25 T cell receptor beta chains from one sample sequenced in a study of blood T cell repertoires in COVID-19. Only in-frame clones appear in the TCRdb table, and some are missing; sequencing was by immunoSEQ multiplex PCR. The repertoire has approximately 75,000 clones, roughly 70% of them found once; the top ten carry about 2.5%. Sequenced: peripheral blood. These TCRs come from a human donor with acute or convalescent COVID-19. The donor label of this sample is uncertain.

This sequence joins TRBV11-2 and TRBJ2-3; 7 bases are shared with TRBD2. The V and J ends lost 6 bases and 4 bases, in that order; junction bases with no gene match: 4. The CDR3 loop spans 13 amino acids. Looked up from germline, CDR1 is SGHAT and CDR2 is FQNNGV. The CDR3 sequence: CASSFLAADTQYF. The CDR3 DNA reads TGTGCCAGCAGTTTCCTAGCGGCAGATACGCAGTATTTT.

V usage is TRBV28 and J usage is TRBJ2-6, with a tentative D call TRBD2 (6 bases). Germline-derived CDR1 and CDR2 are MDHEN and SYDVKM. The CDR3 is 13 amino acids. CDR3 protein: CAVGSSGANVLTF. The DNA of the CDR3 is TGTGCGGTCGGGAGCTCTGGGGCCAACGTCCTGACTTTC.

V gene TRBV9 combines with J gene TRBJ2-4, with 10 nucleotides matching TRBD1. Germline lookup yields CDR1 SGDLS and CDR2 YYNGEE. J gave up 8 bases and V 0 bases, and 14 bases lay outside the gene matches. The CDR3 totals 18 residues. The CDR3 loop is CASSVDLPGQGPGDIQYF. The CDR3 DNA sequence: TGTGCCAGCAGCGTAGATTTGCCGGGACAGGGGCCGGGGGACATTCAGTACTTC. Drawing the rest from reference TRBV9 and TRBJ2-4, the complete variable domain is DSGVTQTPKHLITATGQRVTLRCSPRSGDLSVYWYQQSLDQGLQFLIQYYNGEERAKGNILERFSAQQFPDLHSELNLSSLELGDSALYFCASSVDLPGQGPGDIQYFGAGTRLSVL.

This clone was detected a few times. The V call is TRBV10-3, the J call TRBJ1-1; D remains unclear. Germline V lookup: CDR1 ENHRY, CDR2 SYGVKD. The CDR3 contains 12 residues. V was trimmed by 4 bases and J by 8 bases, leaving 11 bases between them. The CDR3 sequence: CAISVAAEEAFF. CDR3 sequence (DNA): TGTGCCATCAGTGTCGCGGCAGAAGAAGCTTTCTTT.

The V and J genes are TRBV5-1 and TRBJ2-1, with 8 bases fitting TRBD1. Germline values: CDR1 SGHRS, CDR2 YFSETQ. The CDR3 contains 17 residues. J lost 2 bases, V lost 6 bases, and 13 bases had no gene match. The CDR3 sequence is CASKSWASGGPYNEQFF. The CDR3 nucleotides are TGCGCCAGCAAAAGTTGGGCATCAGGGGGCCCCTACAATGAGCAGTTCTTC.

The V and J genes are TRBV28 and TRBJ1-6; no firm D call. Germline loops: CDR1 MDHEN, CDR2 SYDVKM. The CDR3 is made up of 15 amino acids. Trimming shortened V by 8 bases and J by 0 bases, and 11 bases separated the two germline ends. Here the CDR3 DNA reads TGTGCCAGCCTCTCCCTGAGCTCCTATAATTCACCCCTCCACTTT. Amino acid sequence: CASLSLSSYNSPLHF.

The chain recombines TRBV16 with TRBJ1-6, with TRBD1 matching over 10 bases. The V gene end was trimmed by 0 bases and the J gene end by 8 bases; junction bases not matched to a gene: 4. Germline V gene data show CDR1 as KGHSY and CDR2 as FQNENV. There are 16 residues in the CDR3. DNA of the CDR3: TGTGCCAGCAGCCAATCAGGGACAGGGGCGTATTCACCCCTCCACTTT. This encodes CASSQSGTGAYSPLHF.

The rearrangement uses TRBV6-6 and TRBJ1-1; D remains ambiguous. This CDR3 has 13 residues. V dropped 2 bases and J dropped 1 base, with 5 bases sitting between them. The germline V gene encodes CDR1 MNHNY and CDR2 SVGAGI (reference sequence). The CDR3 sequence: CASSYVENTEAFF. CDR3 in DNA: TGTGCCAGCAGTTACGTAGAGAACACTGAAGCTTTCTTT.

The sample holds one count of this clone. The rearrangement uses TRBV2 and TRBJ1-6, with D maybe TRBD1 (5 bases). The CDR3 has 16 amino acids. The V gene lost 7 bases and the J gene lost 9 bases, with 22 bases spanning the gap. Germline lookup yields CDR1 SNHLY and CDR2 FYNNEI. CDR3 loop: CASTAGSAGVGSPLHF. The CDR3 DNA reads as TGTGCCAGCACTGCAGGGTCCGCTGGGGTGGGTTCACCCCTCCACTTT. The complete variable domain, with remaining parts taken from reference TRBV2 and TRBJ1-6, reads EPEVTQTPSHQVTQMGQEVILRCVPISNHLYFYWYRQILGQKVEFLVSFYNNEISEKSEIFDDQFSVERPDGSNFTLKIRSTKLEDSAMYFCASTAGSAGVGSPLHFGNGTRLTVT.

This clone appeared a few times. The rearrangement joins TRBV5-6 to TRBJ2-3; D gene ambiguous. This CDR3 is 14 amino acids long. The germline gives CDR1 SGHDT, CDR2 YYEEEE. The V and J ends lost 4 bases and 0 bases respectively, with 9 bases between them. CDR3 sequence (DNA): TGTGCCAGCAGCGTCTCCGGTAGCACAGATACGCAGTATTTT. As protein: CASSVSGSTDTQYF.

The chain uses TRBV18 and TRBJ1-2; 8 bases match TRBD1. CDR3 length: 13 residues. The J segment lost 8 bases and the V segment lost 3 bases, leaving 5 bases of the junction unmatched. CDR1 and CDR2 from the germline V gene are KGHSH and LQKENI. The CDR3 nucleotides are TGTGCCAGCTCACCCCAGGGGGCACGGGGCTACACCTTC. Amino acid sequence: CASSPQGARGYTF.

This clone was counted a few times. The J gene is TRBJ1-3, the V gene TRBV27, with 7 positions matching TRBD1. The ends lost 4 bases at V and 10 bases at J; junction bases unmatched: 10. The CDR3 is 14 residues long. Germline CDR1 MNHEY, CDR2 SMNVEV (reference sequence). CDR3 in DNA: TGTGCCAGCAGTTCGTGGGACAGCCGGAGGACCATATATTTT. Protein sequence: CASSSWDSRRTIYF.

The chain uses TRBV5-4 and TRBJ2-2, with a possible D match to TRBD1 (6 bases). The length of the CDR3 is 16 residues. The V and J ends lost 1 base and 3 bases respectively, with 13 bases between them. Per the germline V gene, CDR1 is SGHNT and CDR2 is YYREEE (reference sequence). CDR3 residues: CASSLSPGADTGELFF. The CDR3 nucleotides are TGTGCCAGCAGCTTGTCTCCAGGGGCGGACACCGGGGAGCTGTTTTTT. Full variable domain (rest looked up from reference TRBV5-4 and TRBJ2-2): ETGVTQSPTHLIKTRGQQVTLRCSSQSGHNTVSWYQQALGQGPQFIFQYYREEENGRGNFPPRFSGLQFPNYSSELNVNALELDDSALYLCASSLSPGADTGELFFGEGSRLTVL.

CDR3 coding DNA: TGTGCCAGCGCTTTCGGGGGGACTAATGAAAAACTGTTTTTT. It encodes CASAFGGTNEKLFF. This chain joins TRBV27 and TRBJ1-4, with D perhaps TRBD1 (5 bases). Trimming took 8 bases from V and 2 from J, leaving 12 bases between them. Germline lookup yields CDR1 MNHEY and CDR2 SMNVEV (reference sequence). The CDR3 sequence is 14 residues long.

This clone was counted only a few times. The gene calls are TRBV7-8 and TRBJ2-7, with 8 bases identical to TRBD1. The CDR3 loop spans 13 amino acids. J gave up 5 bases and V 4 bases, and 4 bases lay outside the gene matches. Per the germline V gene, CDR1 is SGHVS and CDR2 is FQNEAQ. The CDR3 region is CASSSTGVHEQYV. For the CDR3, the DNA is TGTGCCAGCAGCTCGACAGGGGTCCACGAGCAGTACGTC.

The rearrangement joins TRBV7-2 to TRBJ2-2, with 10 bases that match TRBD1. The CDR3 covers 14 residues. Per the germline V gene, CDR1 is SGHTA and CDR2 is FQGNSA. V shed 6 bases, J shed 5 bases, and the junction held 3 bases outside the gene matches. The CDR3 spells CASRMDRGTGELFF. DNA for the CDR3: TGTGCCAGCAGGATGGACAGGGGGACCGGGGAGCTGTTTTTT. Full variable domain (remainder filled in from reference TRBV7-2 and TRBJ2-2): GAGVSQSPSNKVTEKGKDVELRCDPISGHTALYWYRQSLGQGLEFLIYFQGNSAPDKSGLPSDRFSAERTGGSVSTLTIQRTQQEDSAVYLCASRMDRGTGELFFGEGSRLTVL.

This clone turned up a few times. The V gene is TRBV12-3 or TRBV12-4, the J gene TRBJ1-4; D is undetermined. The CDR3 loop spans 12 amino acids. The V end was cut by 8 bases, the J end by 8 bases, with 12 bases between. The CDR3 loop is CASAGISEKLFF. DNA for the CDR3: TGTGCCAGCGCGGGGATTTCAGAAAAACTGTTTTTT.

With regard to this clone: Its ends do not fully match the called genes, so a read error is possible. The genes are TRBV6-2 or TRBV6-3 and TRBJ1-1, with 8 bases that match TRBD1. The CDR3 is 15 amino acids. Germline V CDR1 and CDR2: MNHEY, SVGEGT. This chain's CDR3 is CASIYSLTGDTEAFF. CDR3 nucleotides: TGTGCCAGCATTTACTCTCTGACAGGGGATACTGAAGCTTTCTTT.

The chain couples TRBV11-3 to TRBJ2-5, with 7 nucleotides matching TRBD1. The CDR3 is made up of 13 amino acids. The germline CDR1 and CDR2 sequences are SGHNT and YENEEA. With 5 bases clipped from V and 5 bases from J, the junction kept 5 bases outside the gene matches. The CDR3 DNA follows: TGTGCCAGCAGCCCAACAGGGGCCGAGACCCAGTACTTC. It is translated as CASSPTGAETQYF.

There are a few counts of this clone. The gene calls are TRBV20-1 and TRBJ2-7; TRBD1 matches 8 bases. Losses at the gene ends were 3 bases for V and 3 bases for J; bases not matched to a gene: 4. The CDR3 length is 13 residues. From germline, CDR1 is DFQATT and CDR2 SNEGSKA (reference sequence). In DNA form, the CDR3 reads TGCAGTGCTAGTAGTGACAGGGGCTACGAGCAGTACTTC. Protein sequence: CSASSDRGYEQYF.

The count of this clone is one. This chain connects TRBV15 to TRBJ1-2; 7 positions agree with TRBD1. This CDR3 has 14 amino acids. The ends lost 2 bases at V and 6 bases at J; junction bases unmatched: 6. Germline assignment: CDR1 LNHNV and CDR2 YYDKDF (reference sequence). The DNA of the CDR3 is TGTGCCACCAGCAGACAACTTCAGGGGGATGGCTACACCTTC. As protein: CATSRQLQGDGYTF.

The V gene is TRBV6-2 or TRBV6-3, the J gene TRBJ2-4; 10 nucleotides match TRBD1. Germline CDR1 MNHEY, CDR2 SVGEGT. The V and J ends lost 6 bases and 3 bases, in that order; junction bases with no gene match: 11. CDR3 size: 17 residues. The CDR3 DNA follows: TGTGCCAGCAGACCTAACCGGGACAGGGGTAGCAAAAACATTCAGTACTTC. It specifies CASRPNRDRGSKNIQYF.

In regard to this clone: The sample has other DNA sequences that encode this CDR3 too. The chain has TRBV19 and TRBJ1-4; no reliable D call. Germline V CDR1 and CDR2: LNHDA, SQIVND (reference sequence). The CDR3 totals 15 residues. The ends were cut back, 1 base at V and 5 bases at J, with 11 bases in the middle. CDR3 loop: CASSIGGSRNEKLFF. The DNA of the CDR3 is TGTGCCAGTAGTATAGGTGGGAGCAGAAATGAAAAACTGTTTTTT.

Comment on this clone: Other DNA sequences from this sample encode an identical CDR3 as well. CDR3 amino acids: CASSLRGNQPQHF. The CDR3 nucleotides read TGTGCCAGCAGCTTAAGAGGGAATCAGCCCCAGCATTTT. J is TRBJ1-5 and V is TRBV7-2, with no clear D. Per the germline V gene, CDR1 is SGHTA and CDR2 is FQGNSA. The V and J ends lost 2 bases and 4 bases respectively, with 6 bases between them. The CDR3 consists of 13 residues.

This chain uses TRBV5-5 with TRBJ2-5; 9 bases map to TRBD2. The CDR3 is made up of 14 amino acids. The germline V gene has CDR1 SGHKS and CDR2 YYEKEE (reference sequence). The V segment lost 4 bases and the J segment 4 bases; nucleotides outside the gene matches: 5. CDR3 nucleotide sequence: TGTGCCAGCAGCCACGGGACTAGCTTAGAGACCCAGTACTTC. This sequence encodes CASSHGTSLETQYF. The full variable domain, its missing parts supplied by reference TRBV5-5 and TRBJ2-5, is DAGVTQSPTHLIKTRGQQVTLRCSPISGHKSVSWYQQVLGQGPQFIFQYYEKEERGRGNFPDRFSARQFPNYSSELNVNALLLGDSALYLCASSHGTSLETQYFGPGTRLLVL.